Many counts were recorded for the clone carrying this T cell receptor beta chain. TCRdb's copy holds only in-frame clones and misses some; the assay was immunoSEQ multiplex PCR. The counts give 30,000 to 40,000 clones, none of them seen only once; 2.5% is held by the top ten. This specimen belongs to a study of T cells after posttransplantation cyclophosphamide. This CDR3 spans 13 amino acids. V lost 0 bases to trimming and J lost 8 bases; unmatched junction nucleotides: 4. CDR1 SQVTM and CDR2 ANQGSEA come from the germline V gene. This chain links TRBV29-1 with TRBJ1-2; TRBD1 matches at 9 bases. The sequence was obtained from a man aged 50 to 59 in good health, CMV-negative, and a related stem cell transplant donor. The sequenced sample was PBMCs. Here the CDR3 DNA reads TGCAGCGTTGAAGAAGGGACAGGGAACGGCTACACCTTC. Amino acid sequence: CSVEEGTGNGYTF.